This T cell receptor (beta chain) stems from a study of shared clonotypes between healthy human individuals. With regard to this clone: Its antigen is not identified.

Broader study findings: Several donors held around 5% of naive CD4 clonotypes in common.

A deep-level run was used for the assay. The DNA input per sorted-subset replicate PCR was 200 ng, corresponding to 25,000 to 30,000 T cell genomes. Original analysis: Owing to the provision of junction-only sequences devoid of quality scores by immunoSEQ, filtering differed. Profiled with immunoSEQ multiplex PCR; TCRdb holds only in-frame clones, not every one. The V and J calls and clone size were taken over from that table, and D and trimming were inferred from the DNA. This table holds around 1,100,000 clones, approximately 80% found once. The sequencing sample was made of memory CD4+ T cells from PBMCs. Regarding subset: CD45RA-negative fraction. The TCR comes from a man aged 18 to 29 in good health. Some clones in this sample may be carry-over from other donors' samples.

DNA for the CDR3: TGTGCCAGCAGCTCCCAGACAGCACACTATGGCTACACCTTC. This encodes CASSSQTAHYGYTF. The chain has TRBV28 and TRBJ1-2, with TRBD1 as a possible D gene (5 bases). V was pared by 6 bases and J by 3 bases, with 14 bases between. The CDR3 totals 14 residues. Germline values: CDR1 MDHEN, CDR2 SYDVKM.